Following are 13 T cell receptor beta chains from one sample sequenced in a study of Graves' ophthalmopathy and Graves' hyperthyroidism. RNA transcripts yielded amplified TCR beta CDR3 regions. The first-round RT-PCR employed HTBI primers together with the Qiagen OneStep RT-PCR kit. A multiplex PCR was then performed as the second round. MiXCR, run by TCRdb on the multiplex PCR reads, gives a single entry per CDR3 protein. The sample has about 740,000 distinct CDR3 sequences; 40% are singletons. Sequencing was carried out using peripheral blood. The receptors here all came from an adult man with Graves' ophthalmopathy.

In its sample, this clonotype was seen many times. The chain couples TRBV15 to TRBJ1-2; perhaps TRBD1 as D (5 bases). The CDR3 runs to 13 residues. Between the trimmed V and J ends, which lost 4 bases and 10 bases, there was a span of 16 bases. Germline lookup yields CDR1 LNHNV and CDR2 YYDKDF (reference sequence). The CDR3 nucleotides are TGTGCCACCAGCAACCAGATGGGGGGTGACTACACCTTC. Translation: CATSNQMGGDYTF.

The chain links TRBV2 to TRBJ1-2; D is unclear. Germline assignment: CDR1 SNHLY and CDR2 FYNNEI. V was cut by 4 bases and J by 3 bases, with 9 bases left in between. The CDR3 loop spans 13 amino acids. This CDR3 is CASSAAVDYGYTF. CDR3 nucleotides: TGTGCCAGCAGTGCGGCCGTGGACTATGGCTACACCTTC.

This clonotype was recorded only once. Here the CDR3 DNA reads TGCAGCTCTGGACAGGGGGTGGCGAGTGAGCAGTACTTC. The encoded protein is CSSGQGVASEQYF. This chain joins TRBV29-1 and TRBJ2-7, with 10 positions matching TRBD1. Per germline, CDR1 SQVTM and CDR2 ANQGSEA. CDR3 length: 13 residues. V shed 8 bases and J 7 bases; nucleotides not matched to a gene: 11.

The chain combines TRBV29-1 with TRBJ1-4; 11 bases agree with TRBD1. The CDR3 has 14 residues. The V gene's germline CDR1 is SQVTM and CDR2 ANQGSEA. Germline trimming cut 6 bases from V and 11 bases from J; bases unmatched to any gene: 11. Written as DNA, the CDR3 is TGCAGCGTGTCCCGGGACAGGGGGGTACCGAAACTGTTTTTT. Its translation: CSVSRDRGVPKLFF. The whole variable domain, filled in from reference TRBV29-1 and TRBJ1-4, reads SAVISQKPSRDICQRGTSLTIQCQVDSQVTMMFWYRQQPGQSLTLIATANQGSEATYESGFVIDKFPISRPNLTFSTLTVSNMSPEDSSIYLCSVSRDRGVPKLFFGSGTQLSVL.

This clonotype was picked up a small number of times. The rearrangement uses TRBV5-8 and TRBJ1-4; D uncertain. Germline CDR1 is SGHTS and CDR2 is YDEGEE. The ends were cut back, 1 base at V and 0 bases at J, with 4 bases in the middle. The CDR3 consists of 14 residues. CDR3 residues: CASSLLPTNEKLFF. The CDR3 nucleotides read TGTGCCAGCAGCTTGTTGCCAACTAATGAAAAACTGTTTTTT.

This chain uses TRBV6-6 with TRBJ2-7, with D hard to call. Trimming left V 6 bases short and J 5 bases short, with 11 bases between. The CDR3 contains 12 residues. Per germline, CDR1 MNHNY and CDR2 SVGAGI (reference sequence). The CDR3 region is CASSPPRNEQYF. The CDR3 DNA reads TGTGCCAGCAGCCCCCCAAGAAACGAGCAGTACTTC.

The chain has TRBV11-1 and TRBJ1-2; D call uncertain. Germline CDR1 is SGHAT and CDR2 is FQDESV (reference sequence). CDR3 length equals 14 residues. CDR3 amino acids: CAREFKVSNYGYTF. Written as DNA, the CDR3 is TGTGCTAGGGAATTCAAGGTTTCTAACTATGGCTACACCTTC. The full variable domain, rest sourced from reference TRBV11-1 and TRBJ1-2, is EAEVAQSPRYKITEKSQAVAFWCDPISGHATLYWYRQILGQGPELLVQFQDESVVDDSQLPKDRFSAERLKGVDSTLKIQPAELGDSAMYLCAREFKVSNYGYTFGSGTRLTVV.

This clonotype was seen just once. The chain carries TRBV7-3 and TRBJ1-1; the D gene is possibly TRBD1 (5 bases). The CDR3 totals 16 residues. CDR1 and CDR2 (germline): SGHTA, FQGTGA. V lost 4 bases, J lost 2 bases, and 17 bases lay in between. The CDR3 bases are TGTGCCAGCAGCTGCGGATTGGACATCCGAAACACTGAAGCTTTCTTT. This codes for CASSCGLDIRNTEAFF.

This clonotype has only a few counts. J is TRBJ2-7 and V is TRBV7-2; 13 positions match TRBD2. V lost 4 bases, J lost 7 bases, and 10 bases stayed unmatched. CDR1 and CDR2 from the germline V gene are SGHTA and FQGNSA. The CDR3 length is 16 residues. CDR3 loop: CASSSPPGLAGREQYF. The CDR3 region has the DNA TGTGCCAGCAGCTCCCCACCGGGACTAGCGGGAAGGGAGCAGTACTTC.

Remarks on this clonotype: This may arise from a read error, as a much more abundant clone is one base away. The chain couples TRBV2 to TRBJ1-4, with a possible D match to TRBD1 (5 bases). CDR1 and CDR2 from the germline V gene are SNHLY and FYNNEI. The CDR3 sequence is 13 residues long. DNA of the CDR3: TGTGCCAGCAGGGGGGATGGTAATGAAAAACCGTTTTTT. It encodes CASRGDGNEKPFF.

In DNA, the CDR3 is TGTGCCAGTAGTCGACCCACAGGGGGTGGGGGTCGCAATCAGCCCCAGCATTTT. It encodes CASSRPTGGGGRNQPQHF. The chain joins TRBV19 to TRBJ1-5; the match to TRBD1 covers 8 bases. CDR1 is LNHDA, CDR2 SQIVND, per germline (reference sequence). The CDR3 loop spans 18 amino acids. J was trimmed by 2 bases and V by 5 bases; bases with no gene match: 14.

The chain joins TRBV7-2 to TRBJ2-7, with 7 bases aligning to TRBD2. This CDR3 has 14 residues. Per the germline V gene, CDR1 is SGHTA and CDR2 is FQGNSA. With V trimmed by 1 base and J by 5 bases, 5 bases remained unmatched. For the CDR3, the DNA is TGTGCCAGCAGCTTAGGGGGGGGTCTTCACGAGCAGTACTTC. Translating gives CASSLGGGLHEQYF.

This clonotype came up once. This chain links TRBV11-2 with TRBJ1-5; unclear D gene. From germline, CDR1 is SGHAT and CDR2 FQNNGV. Trimming took off 1 base at V and 7 bases at J, with 11 bases between the two ends. The CDR3 length is 14 residues. CDR3 bases: TGTGCCAGCAGCTTAGGGGTGGGGTACCAGCCCCAGCATTTT. It specifies CASSLGVGYQPQHF.